This TCR beta chain was profiled in a study of T cells in Graves' hyperthyroidism and ophthalmopathy. Study-wide findings and caveats: Stable hyperthyroidism was separated from ophthalmopathy by a model based on 13 V-J features.

This sample holds PBMCs from roughly 10 ml fresh peripheral blood. As for this clonotype: As yet, its antigen is unknown.

In germline, CDR1 is ENHRY, CDR2 SYGVKD. The CDR3 runs to 16 residues. V dropped 11 bases and J dropped 0; count of bases not matched to a gene: 13. Amplification targeted TCR beta CDR3 regions from RNA transcripts. HTBI primers were used for first-round RT-PCR of the TCR CDR3. TCRdb redid the calling of the multiplex PCR reads with MiXCR, one entry per CDR3 protein. Of hundreds of thousands of distinct CDR3 sequences in the sample, 38% were seen once. The clonotype originates from a man aged 18 to 30 with Graves' hyperthyroidism. Sequencing used blood. This chain connects TRBV10-3 to TRBJ1-2, with 9 positions matching TRBD1. Written as DNA, the CDR3 is TGTGCCGTAAGTGGGGACAGGGAACGGACTAACTATGGCTACACCTTC. It encodes CAVSGDRERTNYGYTF.